The 17 T cell receptor beta chains below were found in one sample sequenced in a study of blood T cell repertoires in COVID-19 (dated by TCRdb to the early 2020s). Library method: the immunoSEQ multiplex PCR assay. TCRdb retrieved this table from immuneACCESS and kept in-frame rearrangements only. Not all clones are present; in checked studies, unresolved V genes account for under half, and no reason is known for the remainder. This sample comprises nearly 300,000 clones, roughly nine tenths of them detected only once. Less than 3.5% of the sample belongs to the ten largest clones. Sequenced input: PBMCs or T cells enriched from blood (not recorded which). These receptors were taken from a woman aged 50 to 65 who had been exposed to COVID-19.

The J gene is TRBJ2-5, the V gene TRBV15, with TRBD1 matching over 8 bases. Germline trimming cut 4 bases from V and 3 bases from J; bases unmatched to any gene: 7. CDR1 is LNHNV and CDR2 is YYDKDF in the germline V gene (reference sequence). This CDR3 has 15 amino acids. The CDR3 DNA reads TGTGCCACCAGCACGAGGACAGGGACCGAAGAGACCCAGTACTTC. This sequence encodes CATSTRTGTEETQYF.

The genes are TRBV19 and TRBJ1-2, with a tentative D call TRBD1 (6 bases). Trimming stripped 3 bases from V and 4 bases from J, with 9 bases between. The CDR3 totals 13 residues. The germline CDR1 and CDR2 sequences are LNHDA and SQIVND (reference sequence). The CDR3 loop reads CASSIGQPYGYTF. The CDR3 region has the DNA TGTGCCAGTAGTATTGGACAGCCCTATGGCTACACCTTC. The variable domain in full, completed from reference TRBV19 and TRBJ1-2, reads DGGITQSPKYLFRKEGQNVTLSCEQNLNHDAMYWYRQDPGQGLRLIYYSQIVNDFQKGDIAEGYSVSREKKESFPLTVTSAQKNPTAFYLCASSIGQPYGYTFGSGTRLTVV.

The V call is TRBV21-1, the J call TRBJ2-5; TRBD2 reflects the table's D call only, with no check against the DNA. TRBV21-1 is noted as a pseudogene. The CDR3 contains 14 residues. The CDR3 spells CASTRLQGQETQYF. CDR3 in DNA: TGTGCCAGCACACGACTCCAAGGCCAAGAGACCCAGTACTTC.

The chain has TRBV6-1 and TRBJ1-6; 11 bases agree with TRBD1. Germline CDR1 and CDR2: MNHNS and SASEGT. Losses at the gene ends were 4 bases for V and 9 bases for J; bases not matched to a gene: 11. The CDR3 is 17 amino acids. The CDR3 region has the DNA TGTGCCAGCAGTGCCCTCTGGTCCGGGACAGGGGGTTCACCCCTCCACTTT. Its translation: CASSALWSGTGGSPLHF.

This chain uses TRBV24-1 with TRBJ2-5; 13 bases are a match to TRBD2. J lost 5 bases, V lost 5 bases, and 4 bases had no gene match. The CDR3 runs to 15 residues. CDR1 is KGHDR and CDR2 is SFDVKD in the germline V gene. The CDR3 sequence is CATSATGLAGETQYF. CDR3 nucleotides: TGTGCCACCAGTGCTACGGGACTAGCGGGGGAGACCCAGTACTTC.

CDR3 residues: CACATGSSYNSPLHF. CDR3 nucleotide sequence: TGTGCCTGCGCCACAGGGAGCTCCTATAATTCACCCCTCCACTTT. The chain has TRBV30 and TRBJ1-6; D is perhaps TRBD1 (6 bases). Trimming took 6 bases from V and 0 from J, leaving 12 bases between them. The CDR3 totals 15 residues. Germline CDR1 and CDR2: GTSNPN and SVGIG (reference sequence). The full variable domain, its missing parts supplied by reference TRBV30 and TRBJ1-6, is SQTIHQWPATLVQPVGSPLSLECTVEGTSNPNLYWYRQAAGRGLQLLFYSVGIGQISSEVPQNLSASRPQDRQFILSSKKLLLSDSGFYLCACATGSSYNSPLHFGNGTRLTVT.

The rearrangement links TRBV28 to TRBJ1-2; a weak D match, TRBD1 (5 bases). The CDR3 length is 13 residues. V was trimmed by 7 bases and J by 4 bases, leaving 13 bases between them. Germline CDR1 reads MDHEN; CDR2 reads SYDVKM. The CDR3 DNA is TGTGCCAGCACCACAGGCCCCCTCTATGGCTACACCTTC. As protein: CASTTGPLYGYTF.

V usage is TRBV5-1 and J usage is TRBJ2-3, with 8 bases matching TRBD2. Germline CDR1 reads SGHRS; CDR2 reads YFSETQ. Trimming took 0 bases from V and 5 from J; bases not matched to a gene: 5. This CDR3 comprises 15 residues. The DNA for the CDR3 is TGCGCCAGCAGCTTGGATGGCGGGGGGTTAGATACGCAGTATTTT. The encoded protein is CASSLDGGGLDTQYF.

J is TRBJ2-1 and V is TRBV5-1; D uncertain. Germline V gene lookup returns CDR1 SGHRS and CDR2 YFSETQ. V was trimmed by 0 bases and J by 2 bases, leaving 6 bases between them. The CDR3 loop spans 14 amino acids. In nucleotides, the CDR3 is TGCGCCAGCAGCTTGGTGAGTCCCTACAATGAGCAGTTCTTC. Its translation: CASSLVSPYNEQFF.

The chain joins TRBV4-2 to TRBJ2-7; possibly TRBD2 for D (5 bases). V gave up 4 bases and J gave up 7 bases, with 20 bases separating them. CDR3 length: 15 residues. Germline V gene lookup returns CDR1 LGHNA and CDR2 YNFKEQ. CDR3 coding DNA: TGTGCCAGCAGCCCCTCACTAGAGACTTATGGGGAGCAGTACTTC. Translating it yields CASSPSLETYGEQYF.

The V gene is TRBV2, the J gene TRBJ1-6; D remains unclear. The CDR3 contains 14 residues. Per the germline V gene, CDR1 is SNHLY and CDR2 is FYNNEI. V was trimmed by 8 bases and J by 5 bases, leaving 13 bases between them. DNA for the CDR3: TGTGCCAGCCGCCCGGAGGCCCATAATTCACCCCTCCACTTT. Residues: CASRPEAHNSPLHF. Together with reference TRBV2 and TRBJ1-6, the CDR3 gives the full variable domain: EPEVTQTPSHQVTQMGQEVILRCVPISNHLYFYWYRQILGQKVEFLVSFYNNEISEKSEIFDDQFSVERPDGSNFTLKIRSTKLEDSAMYFCASRPEAHNSPLHFGNGTRLTVT.

The chain has TRBV4-1 and TRBJ2-1; a possible D gene is TRBD2 (6 bases). Trimming took off 0 bases at V and 2 bases at J, with 11 bases between the two ends. From germline, CDR1 is MGHRA and CDR2 YSYEKL. The CDR3 length is 16 residues. CDR3: CASSQEGGAPYNEQFF. CDR3 nucleotide sequence: TGCGCCAGCAGCCAAGAGGGCGGGGCCCCCTACAATGAGCAGTTCTTC.

This rearrangement joins TRBV30 to TRBJ2-1, with D possibly matching TRBD2 (6 bases). Trimming left V 3 bases short and J 12 bases short, with 15 bases between. The V gene's germline CDR1 is GTSNPN and CDR2 SVGIG (reference sequence). CDR3 size: 12 residues. As DNA, the CDR3 is TGTGCCTGGAGCCCCAGTAGACTAGGGCAGTTCTTC. Translating gives CAWSPSRLGQFF.

The chain uses TRBV5-1 and TRBJ2-5, with D unresolved. The CDR3 length is 15 residues. The germline V and J ends were trimmed by 0 bases and 1 base, with 10 bases remaining between them. Germline assignment: CDR1 SGHRS and CDR2 YFSETQ. The chain's CDR3 is CASSLDPSVQETQYF. Here the CDR3 DNA reads TGCGCCAGCAGCTTGGATCCCTCCGTCCAAGAGACCCAGTACTTC.

The rearrangement joins TRBV5-6 to TRBJ1-2; D uncertain. The CDR3 covers 17 residues. Germline CDR1 is SGHDT and CDR2 is YYEEEE. V lost 0 bases, J lost 5 bases, and 20 bases lay in between. The DNA for the CDR3 is TGTGCCAGCAGCTTGGTGTTTTTGCCAGGCCCCGGATATGGCTACACCTTC. As protein: CASSLVFLPGPGYGYTF.

The V gene is TRBV6-5, the J gene TRBJ2-7, with 7 bases matching TRBD2. The J segment lost 4 bases and the V segment lost 5 bases, leaving 8 bases of the junction unmatched. The CDR3 is 14 amino acids. Germline CDR1 is MNHEY and CDR2 is SVGAGI. The CDR3 here is CASSSQAGTYEQYF. In DNA form, the CDR3 reads TGTGCCAGCAGTAGCCAAGCGGGGACTTACGAGCAGTACTTC.

This sequence joins TRBV10-3 and TRBJ1-5; tentatively, D is TRBD1 (5 bases). This CDR3 has 13 amino acids. Trimming took 7 bases from V and 6 from J, leaving 13 bases between them. Germline loops: CDR1 ENHRY, CDR2 SYGVKD. The CDR3 coding sequence is TGTGCCATCACGGACGGGGGGGGTCAGCCCCAGCATTTT. It encodes CAITDGGGQPQHF.